The rows below give T cell receptor beta chains drawn from one sample of a study of control samples from healthy donors and cancer patients. Sequencing used immunoSEQ multiplex PCR; TCRdb keeps in-frame clones, though not all of them. The table records around 150,000 clones, around nine tenths of them present only once. Sequencing was performed on blood. All receptors derive from a man aged 25 to 40 in good health. Both conserved end residues are part of each CDR3. The D gene is left open where the match is weak. Size is stated for part of the rows, as once, few or many counts, or as a class when the clone is expanded.

v_call	clone_size	j_call	d_call	cdr3_aa	cdr3_nt
TRBV5-1	NA	TRBJ2-3	TRBD1	CASSPWTGNTDTQYF	TGCGCCAGCAGCCCCTGGACAGGGAACACAGATACGCAGTATTTT
TRBV6-2/TRBV6-3	NA	TRBJ1-1	NA	CASSSSGKGVVTEAFF	TGTGCCAGCAGTTCCTCCGGGAAGGGGGTTGTCACTGAAGCTTTCTTT
TRBV28	NA	TRBJ1-6	NA	CASSYGVSYSPLHF	TGTGCCAGCAGTTATGGGGTTTCGTATTCACCCCTCCACTTT
TRBV4-1	NA	TRBJ2-7	NA	CASRRADQGRLGEQYF	TGCGCCAGCAGGCGGGCCGACCAGGGGCGGTTGGGCGAGCAGTACTTC
TRBV19	NA	TRBJ1-6	NA	CASSRTEGPYNSPLHF	TGTGCCAGTAGTCGCACGGAGGGACCGTATAATTCACCCCTCCACTTT
TRBV6-5	NA	TRBJ1-5	NA	CASSLSGQINQPQHF	TGTGCCAGCAGTTTATCAGGGCAGATCAATCAGCCCCAGCATTTT
TRBV4-2	once	TRBJ2-1	TRBD2	CASSQGGGSPTKQFF	TGTGCCAGCAGCCAAGGGGGCGGGAGCCCCACTAAGCAGTTCTTC
TRBV19	NA	TRBJ1-5	NA	CASSSGQVMIYQPQHF	TGTGCCAGTAGTAGCGGGCAGGTAATGATTTATCAGCCCCAGCATTTT
TRBV11-2	NA	TRBJ1-3	NA	CASSLTGSNTIYF	TGTGCCAGCAGTCTTACAGGGTCTAACACCATATATTTT
TRBV5-6	NA	TRBJ2-7	NA	CASSLKGLTYEQYF	TGTGCCAGCAGCTTGAAAGGACTAACCTACGAGCAGTACTTC